This paragraph reports one T cell receptor (beta chain). The specificity of this receptor is unknown. No much larger clone is present one base from it, and per-base qualities are unavailable. This sample was taken from a study of T cell repertoires in cytomegalovirus infection (dated by TCRdb to 2018 to 2020). For context, the study as a whole: The peptide stimulations were aimed at well-studied HLA-B-restricted epitopes as well as recently identified HLA-C-restricted CMV epitopes, whose presentation resists viral immunomodulation. Because public TCR beta signatures pointed to carriage of CMV infection together with the matching HLA type, the HLA type of each donor mattered for the analysis. The research as a whole found: Cumulative frequency of public TCR beta family members discriminated carriers of CMV infection plus the relevant HLA type in this cohort and an independent roughly 330-donor cohort. In the ex vivo response, HLA-C-restricted CMV-specific TCR beta clonotypes were dominant, and in two of eight donors the single most frequent clonotype came from this HLA-C-restricted group.

TCRdb shows the sequencer as Illumina HiSeq 1500. TCRdb passed the public sequencing reads through fastp at Q25 and MiXCR, retaining productive beta sequences. Each record represents a unique CDR3 protein, reported with the most common genes and DNA among its rows. This sample is represented by 380,000 or so distinct CDR3 sequences; approximately 35% of them were singletons. Of the sample, approximately 12% falls within the top ten clones. The CDR3 numbers 14 residues from cysteine through phenylalanine. This entry keeps only the CDR3 DNA: 42 bases, framed from base 1. The junction carries 13 bases between V and J, which are trimmed by 6 bases and 4 bases respectively. This specimen's treatment or condition label, interpreted: in vitro stimulation with specific CMV peptide epitopes to enrich CMV-specific T cells.

The source was cultured PBMCs, collected from culture after CMV antigen stimulation. Recombination linked TRBV12-3 or TRBV12-4 to TRBJ2-1; a tentative D call is TRBD1 (5 bases match). This TCR came from a human donor in good health (CMV status not recorded). Some clones in this sample may be carry-over from other donors' samples. The CDR3 sequence is CASSKLDRYNEQFF. At the DNA level, the sequence is TGTGCCAGCAGCAAACTTGACAGATACAATGAGCAGTTCTTC.